A selection of T cell receptor beta chains follows, all from one sample in a study of control samples from healthy donors and cancer patients. Using immunoSEQ multiplex PCR, the repertoire was profiled, and TCRdb retains in-frame clones only, with some absent. Of 96,000 or so clones listed, approximately 93% are singletons. The sequencing input was blood. Source of these receptors: a man between 18 and 29 years old in good health. Each CDR3 is given with its conserved first and last residue. A D gene is named only where the DNA matches it firmly. Size values are once, few and many counts, or a class for expanded clones, and some rows have none.

clone size	D gene	V gene	J gene	CDR3 protein	CDR3 DNA
once	TRBD2	TRBV5-6	TRBJ2-5	CASSLAGGGETQYF	TGTGCCAGCAGCTTGGCGGGAGGGGGAGAGACCCAGTACTTC
-	-	TRBV11-2	TRBJ2-3	CASSMMRGATDTQYF	TGTGCCAGCAGCATGATGAGGGGTGCCACAGATACGCAGTATTTT
few	-	TRBV15	TRBJ1-6	CATSRGYSYNSPLHF	TGTGCCACCAGCAGAGGGTACAGCTATAATTCACCCCTCCACTTT
-	-	TRBV7-3	TRBJ1-1	CASSLDFRTEAFF	TGTGCCAGCAGCTTGGATTTTAGGACTGAAGCTTTCTTT
-	-	TRBV27	TRBJ1-1	CASVGERGTEAFF	TGTGCCAGCGTGGGGGAACGGGGCACTGAAGCTTTCTTT
-	-	TRBV6-5	TRBJ1-1	CASNEYGSTEAFF	TGTGCCAGCAACGAGTATGGTAGCACTGAAGCTTTCTTT
-	-	TRBV5-8	TRBJ2-3	CASSSGLFTDTQYF	TGTGCCAGCAGCTCTGGACTCTTCACAGATACGCAGTATTTT
few	-	TRBV30	TRBJ2-2	CAWSAPLGHSAGELFF	TGTGCCTGGAGTGCCCCTCTAGGCCACTCGGCAGGGGAGCTGTTTTTT
-	TRBD2	TRBV5-4	TRBJ2-7	CASSLASSGRDYEQYF	TGTGCCAGCAGCCTCGCTTCGAGCGGGAGGGACTACGAGCAGTACTTC
-	-	TRBV5-6	TRBJ1-1	CASSLRFRSQSNTEAFF	TGTGCCAGCAGCCTACGTTTCCGAAGTCAATCGAACACTGAAGCTTTCTTT
-	-	TRBV5-3	TRBJ2-1	CARSVLGSMDEQFF	TGTGCCAGAAGCGTCTTGGGGAGTATGGATGAGCAGTTCTTC
-	TRBD1	TRBV12-3/TRBV12-4	TRBJ1-2	CASNVRGEYGYTF	TGTGCCAGCAACGTCAGGGGGGAGTATGGCTACACCTTC
-	-	TRBV3-1/TRBV3-2	TRBJ1-4	CASSQGLTSGEKLFF	TGTGCCAGCAGCCAAGGGCTGACGTCGGGTGAAAAACTGTTTTTT
-	TRBD2	TRBV6-4	TRBJ2-3	CASSGLAGDTDTQYF	TGTGCCAGCAGTGGACTAGCGGGGGACACAGATACGCAGTATTTT
-	-	TRBV11-2	TRBJ1-2	CASSLDPSDGDPSYGYTF	TGTGCCAGCAGCTTAGATCCGTCGGACGGAGACCCGTCTTATGGCTACACCTTC